The 28 T cell receptor beta chains presented below share a single source sample, sequenced in a study of metastatic and nonmetastatic thyroid tumors. Patients had received no treatment of any kind before thyroid surgery. Using MiXCR, TCRdb reanalyzed the PCR reads. The sample includes about 56,000 clones, roughly 29% of them seen just once. Sequencing used blood. Receptor source: a female donor with papillary thyroid cancer or a benign thyroid nodule (not recorded which). Some clones in this sample may be carry-over from other donors' samples.

The sample holds many counts of this clone. The chain has TRBV29-1 and TRBJ1-1; the match to TRBD1 covers 7 bases. The CDR3 consists of 13 residues. With 2 bases clipped from V and 5 bases from J, the junction kept 5 bases outside the gene matches. The germline V gene encodes CDR1 SQVTM and CDR2 ANQGSEA. The CDR3 bases are TGCAGCGTTGAAAAGGGGGCGGTAACTGAAGCTTTCTTT. It encodes CSVEKGAVTEAFF. The full variable domain, its missing parts supplied by reference TRBV29-1 and TRBJ1-1, is SAVISQKPSRDICQRGTSLTIQCQVDSQVTMMFWYRQQPGQSLTLIATANQGSEATYESGFVIDKFPISRPNLTFSTLTVSNMSPEDSSIYLCSVEKGAVTEAFFGQGTRLTVV.

In this sample, this clone turned up a few times. The chain recombines TRBV12-3 or TRBV12-4 with TRBJ2-3, with D possibly TRBD2 on 7 matching bases. CDR3 length equals 17 residues. V lost 3 bases, J lost 6 bases, and 22 bases lay in between. CDR3 in DNA: TGTGCCAGCAGTTTCGGTGCGGGGGCGAGGGAATCCGATACGCAGTATTTT. Translated: CASSFGAGARESDTQYF.

This clone has only a few counts. The chain uses TRBV10-1 and TRBJ2-7; D perhaps matches TRBD2 (6 bases). CDR1 is WNHNN, CDR2 SYGVQD, per germline (reference sequence). Trimming removed 6 bases from V and 7 bases from J, with 19 bases in between. The CDR3 is 14 amino acids. CDR3 DNA: TGCGCCAGCAGGGGGACTGACTCAGGCTGGGAGCAGTACTTC. Translation gives CASRGTDSGWEQYF.

This chain links TRBV18 with TRBJ2-7, with 7 bases lining up with TRBD1. Germline V gene data show CDR1 as KGHSH and CDR2 as LQKENI. The CDR3 consists of 15 residues. J gave up 5 bases and V 3 bases, and 10 bases lay outside the gene matches. CDR3 sequence reads: CASSPKGAAQNEQYF. Written as DNA, the CDR3 is TGTGCCAGCTCACCTAAGGGGGCCGCTCAGAACGAGCAGTACTTC.

This clone was counted ten times or more. The rearrangement links TRBV7-2 to TRBJ1-1, with D hard to call. Trimming removed 5 bases at V and 0 bases at J, with 13 bases between. This CDR3 is built from 15 residues. Germline CDR1 and CDR2: SGHTA and FQGNSA. CDR3 sequence (DNA): TGTGCCAGCAGCCCCCGAGTGGATTTGAACACTGAAGCTTTCTTT. It encodes CASSPRVDLNTEAFF.

The V and J genes are TRBV25-1 and TRBJ2-7, with 8 nucleotides matching TRBD2. CDR3 length: 14 amino acids. The V gene's germline CDR1 is MGHDK and CDR2 SYGVNS. With 1 base clipped from V and 5 bases from J, the junction kept 4 bases outside the gene matches. The CDR3 DNA reads as TGTGCCAGCAGTGAATCTAGCGGGTCTGACGAGCAGTACTTC. Residues: CASSESSGSDEQYF.

The chain links TRBV28 to TRBJ1-1, with no clear D. This CDR3 comprises 13 residues. Trimming removed 3 bases at V and 0 bases at J, with 5 bases between. Germline assignment: CDR1 MDHEN and CDR2 SYDVKM. The CDR3 reads CASSLALNTEAFF. The CDR3 DNA follows: TGTGCCAGCAGTTTGGCCTTGAACACTGAAGCTTTCTTT.

This clone was observed a handful of times. The chain is built from TRBV7-9 and TRBJ2-3, with unresolved D. The CDR3 has 12 amino acids. Per germline, CDR1 SEHNR and CDR2 FQNEAQ (reference sequence). Trimming took off 2 bases at V and 4 bases at J, with 4 bases between the two ends. The CDR3 region is CASSLRSDTQYF. CDR3 nucleotide sequence: TGTGCCAGCAGCTTAAGGTCAGATACGCAGTATTTT. The whole variable domain, remainder taken from reference TRBV7-9 and TRBJ2-3, is DTGVSQNPRHKITKRGQNVTFRCDPISEHNRLYWYRQTLGQGPEFLTYFQNEAQLEKSRLLSDRFSAERPKGSFSTLEIQRTEQGDSAMYLCASSLRSDTQYFGPGTRLTVL.

This clone has a handful of counts. This chain connects TRBV19 to TRBJ2-1, with D possibly being TRBD1 (6 bases). This CDR3 is built from 15 residues. Per germline, CDR1 LNHDA and CDR2 SQIVND (reference sequence). Trimming pared 7 bases from V and 7 bases from J, leaving 20 bases between. In DNA form, the CDR3 reads TGTGCCAGTATGAGAGGCCCAGGGGAAGGAAATGAGCAGTTCTTC. This encodes CASMRGPGEGNEQFF.

The chain has TRBV5-1 and TRBJ2-7; the D gene is possibly TRBD2 (8 bases). The V gene lost 3 bases and the J gene lost 0 bases, with 16 bases spanning the gap. Germline lookup yields CDR1 SGHRS and CDR2 YFSETQ. There are 16 residues in the CDR3. The CDR3 spells CASSSGGTASSYEQYF. CDR3 in DNA: TGCGCCAGCAGCTCGGGGGGGACAGCTAGCTCCTACGAGCAGTACTTC.

The rearrangement joins TRBV5-6 to TRBJ1-6; D ambiguous. Germline CDR1 reads SGHDT; CDR2 reads YYEEEE. Trimming took 0 bases from V and 6 from J, leaving 4 bases between them. This CDR3 has 13 amino acids. CDR3 protein: CASSLAFNSPLHF. CDR3 nucleotide sequence: TGTGCCAGCAGCTTGGCGTTTAATTCACCCCTCCACTTT.

This clone was picked up many times. The chain employs TRBV30 and TRBJ2-7, with D perhaps given as TRBD1 or TRBD2 (5 bases each). Germline CDR1 GTSNPN, CDR2 SVGIG (reference sequence). This CDR3 contains 11 residues. V was pared by 7 bases and J by 7 bases, with 14 bases between. The CDR3 protein is CAYLGVREQYF. The CDR3 coding sequence is TGTGCCTACTTGGGGGTTCGGGAGCAGTACTTC.

V is TRBV5-1 and J is TRBJ2-5; the match to TRBD1 covers 7 bases. Germline CDR1 SGHRS, CDR2 YFSETQ. V lost 4 bases to trimming and J lost 1 base; unmatched junction nucleotides: 7. This CDR3 has 15 residues. The CDR3: CASSPDRVGQETQYF. The CDR3 nucleotides are TGCGCCAGCAGCCCTGACAGGGTAGGCCAAGAGACCCAGTACTTC.

Turning to this clone: The same CDR3 can be traced to other DNA sequences in this sample. The chain is built from TRBV7-3 and TRBJ2-7; unclear D gene. Per germline, CDR1 SGHTA and CDR2 FQGTGA. The CDR3 consists of 11 residues. Trimming took 7 bases from V and 7 from J, leaving 11 bases between them. The CDR3 loop is CASNPLWEQYF. The CDR3 DNA reads TGTGCCAGCAACCCTCTCTGGGAGCAGTACTTC.

This clone came up once. The chain is built from TRBV6-2 or TRBV6-3 and TRBJ2-7, with 13 bases aligning to TRBD2. This CDR3 contains 19 residues. Unmatched junction bases numbered 16, after V lost 5 bases and J lost 3 bases. Germline-derived CDR1 and CDR2 are MNHEY and SVGEGT. The CDR3 is CASSPWEGGLAGHLYEQYF. CDR3 DNA sequence: TGTGCCAGCAGTCCGTGGGAGGGGGGACTAGCGGGACACCTCTACGAGCAGTACTTC.

This clone was picked up many times. The gene calls are TRBV4-1 and TRBJ2-7; TRBD2 matches 9 bases. Trimming at V came to 0 bases and at J to 0 bases, leaving 3 bases not matched to a gene. Per germline, CDR1 MGHRA and CDR2 YSYEKL. The CDR3 length is 16 residues. The CDR3 region is CASSQEGSGSSYEQYF. Here the CDR3 DNA reads TGCGCCAGCAGCCAAGAAGGTAGCGGGAGCTCCTACGAGCAGTACTTC.

This clone is deemed medium-sized (0.01 to 0.1%). The gene calls are TRBV12-3 or TRBV12-4 and TRBJ2-1, with a possible D match to TRBD1 (5 bases). The CDR3 runs 13 residues. The ends were cut back, 5 bases at V and 7 bases at J, with 12 bases in the middle. The DNA of the CDR3 is TGTGCCAGCAGTCTCAACAGGTGGAATGAGCAGTTCTTC. Residues: CASSLNRWNEQFF.

The chain is built from TRBV28 and TRBJ2-7, with no clear D. This CDR3 has 14 amino acids. The ends were cut back, 10 bases at V and 0 bases at J, with 16 bases in the middle. Looked up from germline, CDR1 is MDHEN and CDR2 is SYDVKM. The CDR3 DNA reads as TGTGCCACCCACGAGCTACGAGACTCCTACGAGCAGTACTTC. Translation: CATHELRDSYEQYF.

This chain joins TRBV6-1 and TRBJ2-7; D not certain. From germline, CDR1 is MNHNS and CDR2 SASEGT. V lost 4 bases to trimming and J lost 0 bases, with 10 bases between them. This CDR3 is 14 amino acids long. The CDR3 protein is CASSVTSSSYEQYF. The CDR3 nucleotides read TGTGCCAGCAGTGTGACATCAAGCTCCTACGAGCAGTACTTC.

The rearrangement joins TRBV7-2 to TRBJ2-7; 8 nucleotides align to TRBD2. This CDR3 has 15 residues. Germline CDR1 is SGHTA and CDR2 is FQGNSA. Trimming at V came to 4 bases and at J to 0 bases, leaving 5 bases not matched to a gene. The CDR3: CASSSTSESSYEQYF. Written as DNA, the CDR3 is TGTGCCAGCAGCTCGACTAGCGAAAGCTCCTACGAGCAGTACTTC.

The CDR3 reads CATSIRQNTGELFF. Here the CDR3 DNA reads TGTGCCACCAGTATAAGGCAGAACACCGGGGAGCTGTTTTTT. This chain links TRBV15 with TRBJ2-2; D not certain. With 6 bases removed from V and 1 base from J, the gap between germline ends came to 9 bases. Germline V lookup: CDR1 LNHNV, CDR2 YYDKDF (reference sequence). The CDR3 is 14 amino acids.

This clone has just a few counts. The chain links TRBV10-3 to TRBJ2-1; unclear D gene. There are 17 residues in the CDR3. V lost 3 bases and J lost 0, with 15 bases in between. Germline CDR1 ENHRY, CDR2 SYGVKD. CDR3 coding DNA: TGTGCCATCAGTGAACTGCCCCCTAGTAGCTCCTACAATGAGCAGTTCTTC. Its translation is CAISELPPSSSYNEQFF.

The chain joins TRBV11-2 to TRBJ2-5; weak D call: TRBD2 (6 bases). CDR3 size: 16 residues. From germline, CDR1 is SGHAT and CDR2 FQNNGV. The germline V and J ends were trimmed by 0 bases and 7 bases, with 18 bases remaining between them. The DNA for the CDR3 is TGTGCCAGCAGCTTAGAGATTGGGTGGCAGGGAGGGACCCAGTACTTC. Its protein is CASSLEIGWQGGTQYF.

This clone was seen ten or more times. The chain uses TRBV6-5 and TRBJ1-5; D is ambiguous. From germline, CDR1 is MNHEY and CDR2 SVGAGI. V was shortened by 2 bases and J by 0 bases, with 8 bases between the two germline ends. This CDR3 comprises 15 residues. This CDR3 is CASSYSHDSNQPQHF. For the CDR3, the DNA is TGTGCCAGCAGTTACAGTCATGATAGCAATCAGCCCCAGCATTTT.

This clone has only a few counts. The J gene is TRBJ1-2, the V gene TRBV15; D unclear. V dropped 0 bases and J dropped 0 bases, with 8 bases sitting between them. Per the germline V gene, CDR1 is LNHNV and CDR2 is YYDKDF (reference sequence). This CDR3 region has 15 residues. CDR3 in amino acids: CATSRDRQTNYGYTF. The DNA for the CDR3 is TGTGCCACCAGCAGAGATCGGCAGACTAACTATGGCTACACCTTC.

The chain uses TRBV6-1 and TRBJ1-3; 7 nucleotides align to TRBD1. J was trimmed by 7 bases and V by 7 bases; bases with no gene match: 4. The germline gives CDR1 MNHNS, CDR2 SASEGT. CDR3 length equals 12 residues. The CDR3 nucleotides are TGTGCCAGCATAGCAGGGGGTAACACCATATATTTT. Residues: CASIAGGNTIYF.

This clone was counted between two and nine times. This chain connects TRBV10-3 to TRBJ2-1; 10 positions match TRBD1. The trim removed 7 bases at V and 6 bases at J, leaving 12 bases unmatched. The germline V gene encodes CDR1 ENHRY and CDR2 SYGVKD. The CDR3 loop spans 16 amino acids. CDR3 protein: CAIKTGTGEYGNEQFF. CDR3 DNA: TGTGCCATCAAGACCGGGACAGGGGAGTACGGCAATGAGCAGTTCTTC.

The chain combines TRBV20-1 with TRBJ2-7; tentative D call: TRBD2 (6 bases). V lost 6 bases to trimming and J lost 0 bases, with 15 bases between them. This CDR3 has 14 amino acids. Germline loops: CDR1 DFQATT, CDR2 SNEGSKA (reference sequence). The CDR3 loop is CSAPPGGDSYEQYF. The CDR3 region has the DNA TGCAGTGCCCCCCCCGGAGGGGACTCCTACGAGCAGTACTTC.